The 15 T cell receptor beta chains listed next were all sequenced from one sample in a study of response to subunit inactivated influenza vaccine. Each CDR3 protein is one row after TCRdb ran MiXCR on the RT-PCR reads. The sample includes over 300,000 distinct CDR3 sequences, 20% to 25% of them seen just once. The sample consisted of PBMCs from blood, taken roughly 20 months after vaccination. Receptors were obtained from a man between 50 and 69 years old who received an inactivated influenza vaccine.

This chain uses TRBV5-6 with TRBJ1-4; weak D call: TRBD1 (6 bases). CDR3 length: 16 residues. Trimming removed 4 bases from V and 0 bases from J, with 13 bases in between. Germline values: CDR1 SGHDT, CDR2 YYEEEE. The CDR3 nucleotides are TGTGCCAGCAGCGTCCCCCCAGGGGCAACTAATGAAAAACTGTTTTTT. Residues: CASSVPPGATNEKLFF.

The chain employs TRBV4-2 and TRBJ1-2; 8 bases agree with TRBD1. The CDR3 runs 16 residues. Germline CDR1 and CDR2: LGHNA and YNFKEQ. V shed 1 base and J 1 base; nucleotides not matched to a gene: 5. The CDR3 here is CASSQGPGGNNYGYTF. The CDR3 DNA reads as TGTGCCAGCAGCCAAGGACCAGGGGGCAATAACTATGGCTACACCTTC.

This clonotype has just a few counts. This rearrangement joins TRBV19 to TRBJ2-7; 8 bases are shared with TRBD2. V shed 3 bases, J shed 2 bases, and the junction held 6 bases outside the gene matches. The CDR3 totals 15 residues. The germline CDR1 and CDR2 sequences are LNHDA and SQIVND (reference sequence). CDR3 in amino acids: CASSIHPGGPYEQYF. The CDR3 DNA reads as TGTGCCAGTAGTATTCATCCGGGAGGGCCCTACGAGCAGTACTTC.

The V call is TRBV4-2, the J call TRBJ2-3, with D possibly being TRBD1 or TRBD2 (6 bases each). The V end was cut by 6 bases, the J end by 2 bases, with 18 bases between. The CDR3 is made up of 16 amino acids. Germline CDR1 and CDR2: LGHNA and YNFKEQ. The CDR3, as DNA: TGTGCCAGCAGACAGGTTCGGGGGCCAAACACAGATACGCAGTATTTT. This translates into CASRQVRGPNTDTQYF.

Note on this clonotype: Sequence at one end of the junction differs from germline and may be a read error. This rearrangement joins TRBV20-1 to TRBJ1-2; D is uncertain. This CDR3 region has 12 residues. CDR1 DFQATT and CDR2 SNEGSKA come from the germline V gene (reference sequence). The CDR3 region is CGASKVSYGYTF. The CDR3, as DNA: TGCGGTGCTAGCAAGGTATCCTATGGCTACACCTTC.

In this sample, this clonotype turned up once. The CDR3 bases are TGTGCCAGCAGCTTACGACCCAGGGAGACCCAGTACTTC. Translated, it gives CASSLRPRETQYF. The V gene is TRBV7-3, the J gene TRBJ2-5, with D hard to call. Trimming took 2 bases from V and 5 from J, leaving 9 bases between them. There are 13 residues in the CDR3. Germline loops: CDR1 SGHTA, CDR2 FQGTGA.

Only a few counts were recorded for this clonotype. This chain connects TRBV6-1 to TRBJ2-5; 7 bases map to TRBD1. The CDR3 contains 15 residues. Germline assignment: CDR1 MNHNS and CDR2 SASEGT. V trimming: 6 bases; J trimming: 2 bases; junction bases outside the gene matches: 9. CDR3 DNA sequence: TGTGCCAGCAGCGGGGACAGCGTCTTTCAAGAGACCCAGTACTTC. Its protein is CASSGDSVFQETQYF.

This clonotype was observed a few times. V is TRBV24-1 and J is TRBJ2-7; 14 nucleotides agree with TRBD2. The CDR3 loop spans 14 amino acids. The germline V gene has CDR1 KGHDR and CDR2 SFDVKD. V shed 7 bases and J 5 bases; nucleotides not matched to a gene: 3. CDR3 region: CATRGLAGVHEQYF. Here the CDR3 DNA reads TGTGCCACCAGGGGACTAGCGGGAGTGCACGAGCAGTACTTC.

This clonotype was observed a handful of times. The rearrangement links TRBV12-2 to TRBJ2-2; the table calls TRBD2, which could not be checked here. TRBV12-2 has pseudogene status. This CDR3 is built from 18 residues. The CDR3 here is CASRTTPGSTGRTGELFF. CDR3 DNA: TGTGCAAGTCGCACCACCCCAGGGAGTACAGGGAGAACCGGGGAGCTGTTTTTT.

The sample holds many counts of this clonotype. This chain's CDR3 is CAWSPDAAGTGREKLFF. CDR3 coding DNA: TGTGCCTGGAGTCCCGACGCCGCCGGGACAGGGAGAGAAAAACTGTTTTTT. The chain has TRBV30 and TRBJ1-4, with 9 bases matching TRBD1. V lost 2 bases to trimming and J lost 8 bases; unmatched junction nucleotides: 15. The CDR3 spans 17 residues. Looked up from germline, CDR1 is GTSNPN and CDR2 is SVGIG (reference sequence).

Only a few counts were recorded for this clonotype. V usage is TRBV20-1 and J usage is TRBJ1-1; D is perhaps TRBD1 (5 bases). V dropped 4 bases and J dropped 1 base, with 13 bases sitting between them. CDR1 is DFQATT, CDR2 SNEGSKA, per germline (reference sequence). This CDR3 is built from 14 residues. CDR3 DNA sequence: TGCAGTGCTACCCTGGACGGGGGGAACACTGAAGCTTTCTTT. Translating gives CSATLDGGNTEAFF.

There are a few counts of this clonotype. The chain is built from TRBV19 and TRBJ2-1, with D possibly matching TRBD1 (6 bases). CDR3 length equals 15 residues. V was cut by 1 base and J by 1 base, with 8 bases left in between. CDR1 and CDR2 (germline): LNHDA, SQIVND (reference sequence). In DNA form, the CDR3 reads TGTGCCAGTAGTATAGTGGGGGCTTCCTACAATGAGCAGTTCTTC. Protein: CASSIVGASYNEQFF.

The chain uses TRBV5-1 and TRBJ2-2; 9 bases align to TRBD2. Germline loops: CDR1 SGHRS, CDR2 YFSETQ. The junction had 2 bases not matched to a gene; V was cut back by 5 bases and J by 6 bases. The CDR3 has 13 residues. The CDR3 DNA reads TGCGCCAGCAGATTAGCGGGAGCCGGGGAGCTGTTTTTT. Its protein product is CASRLAGAGELFF. Using reference TRBV5-1 and TRBJ2-2 for the parts outside the CDR3, the full variable domain is KAGVTQTPRYLIKTRGQQVTLSCSPISGHRSVSWYQQTPGQGLQFLFEYFSETQRNKGNFPGRFSGRQFSNSRSEMNVSTLELGDSALYLCASRLAGAGELFFGEGSRLTVL.

The sample holds many counts of this clonotype. The genes are TRBV20-1 and TRBJ1-6; D unresolved. V gave up 3 bases and J gave up 10 bases, with 19 bases separating them. The CDR3 extends over 15 amino acids. Germline V gene sequence: CDR1 DFQATT, CDR2 SNEGSKA (reference sequence). The CDR3 is CSASVSSGPYSPLHF. The CDR3 DNA follows: TGCAGTGCTAGTGTATCCAGTGGGCCGTACTCACCCCTCCACTTT.

The rearrangement links TRBV15 to TRBJ1-6; no clear D. CDR1 is LNHNV and CDR2 is YYDKDF in the germline V gene (reference sequence). The CDR3 extends over 12 amino acids. Trimming cost V 6 bases and J 4 bases, with 4 bases left between them. The CDR3 DNA sequence: TGTGCCACCAGTCTTTATAATTCACCCCTCCACTTT. Its protein is CATSLYNSPLHF. Together with reference TRBV15 and TRBJ1-6, the CDR3 gives the full variable domain: DAMVIQNPRYQVTQFGKPVTLSCSQTLNHNVMYWYQQKSSQAPKLLFHYYDKDFNNEADTPDNFQSRRPNTSFCFLDIRSPGLGDTAMYLCATSLYNSPLHFGNGTRLTVT.